Shown below are 18 T cell receptor beta chains from a single sample sequenced in a study of OX40 agonist ivuxolimab in advanced cancers. Measured with immunoSEQ multiplex PCR; TCRdb has only the in-frame clones, and not every one. The sample holds about 79,000 clones; more than 85% are singletons and the top ten take more than 5.5%. The sequencing here drew on CD4+ or CD8+ T cells sorted from blood, taken in a trial of the OX40 agonist ivuxolimab. The receptors were gathered from an adult with an advanced solid tumor such as melanoma, head and neck, liver or kidney cancer.

This chain uses TRBV9 with TRBJ2-6; D unresolved. Germline-derived CDR1 and CDR2 are SGDLS and YYNGEE. The germline V and J ends were trimmed by 2 bases and 0 bases, with 6 bases remaining between them. This CDR3 is built from 15 residues. The chain's CDR3 is CASSVLGSGANVLTF. The CDR3, as DNA: TGTGCCAGCAGCGTTTTGGGCTCTGGGGCCAACGTCCTGACTTTC. Combining the CDR3 with reference TRBV9 and TRBJ2-6 gives the whole variable domain DSGVTQTPKHLITATGQRVTLRCSPRSGDLSVYWYQQSLDQGLQFLIQYYNGEERAKGNILERFSAQQFPDLHSELNLSSLELGDSALYFCASSVLGSGANVLTFGAGSRLTVL.

This sequence joins TRBV19 and TRBJ2-3; 12 bases map to TRBD2. Per the germline V gene, CDR1 is LNHDA and CDR2 is SQIVND (reference sequence). The J segment lost 3 bases and the V segment lost 3 bases, leaving 1 base of the junction unmatched. This CDR3 comprises 15 residues. CDR3 sequence: CASSILAGGTDTQYF. CDR3 nucleotides: TGTGCCAGTAGTATCCTAGCGGGAGGGACAGATACGCAGTATTTT.

Note on this clone: Compared with germline, one end of the junction differs, possibly owing to a read error. V is TRBV6-1 and J is TRBJ1-1; D ambiguous. This CDR3 region has 15 residues. CDR1 and CDR2 from the germline V gene are MNHNS and SASEGT. CDR3 loop: CTSRRTNQSPPTTFF. For the CDR3, the DNA is TGTACCAGCCGGAGGACGAACCAAAGCCCCCCTACGACTTTCTTT.

V gene TRBV7-9 combines with J gene TRBJ2-7; D is uncertain. Germline-derived CDR1 and CDR2 are SEHNR and FQNEAQ (reference sequence). The CDR3 contains 12 residues. V was clipped by 1 base and J by 12 bases, with 13 bases between them. CDR3 sequence: CASSLGPIDAYF. CDR3 DNA sequence: TGTGCCAGCAGCTTAGGGCCGATCGACGCGTACTTC.

The chain has TRBV5-8 and TRBJ1-5; D not certain. Germline CDR1 and CDR2: SGHTS and YDEGEE. Trimming took 1 base from V and 4 from J, leaving 9 bases between them. CDR3 length: 14 residues. CDR3 loop: CASSLWALNQPQHF. The CDR3 bases are TGTGCCAGCAGCTTGTGGGCACTAAATCAGCCCCAGCATTTT.

This chain links TRBV4-1 with TRBJ2-7; D is tentatively TRBD1 or TRBD2 (5 bases each). The CDR3 covers 14 residues. CDR1 and CDR2 from the germline V gene are MGHRA and YSYEKL. The ends were cut back, 3 bases at V and 0 bases at J, with 9 bases in the middle. The CDR3 region has the DNA TGCGCCAGCAGCCACGAAGGGACCTCCTACGAGCAGTACTTC. Translated: CASSHEGTSYEQYF.

The chain employs TRBV12-5 and TRBJ2-1; D is undetermined. Germline V lookup: CDR1 LGHNT, CDR2 FRNRAP. V was clipped by 0 bases and J by 9 bases, with 3 bases between them. The CDR3 sequence is 11 residues long. The CDR3 coding sequence is TGTGCTAGTGGTTTGGTACTTGAGCAGTTCTTC. It codes for CASGLVLEQFF.

This CDR3 reads CASSLSGQVGNTIYF. DNA of the CDR3: TGTGCCAGCAGTTTATCTGGACAGGTCGGAAACACCATATATTTT. This chain joins TRBV28 and TRBJ1-3; 7 bases fit TRBD1. CDR1 MDHEN and CDR2 SYDVKM come from the germline V gene. The CDR3 has 15 amino acids. After removal of 1 base from V and 4 bases from J, the junction contained 4 bases not matched to a gene.

The rearrangement joins TRBV10-1 to TRBJ2-3, with 10 bases matching TRBD2. With 0 bases clipped from V and 0 bases from J, the junction kept 3 bases outside the gene matches. Germline CDR1 is WNHNN and CDR2 is SYGVQD (reference sequence). This CDR3 has 17 residues. CDR3 region: CASSESVLAGSTDTQYF. The CDR3 DNA reads TGCGCCAGCAGTGAGTCAGTACTAGCGGGGAGCACAGATACGCAGTATTTT.

This clone has only one observation. This chain links TRBV11-2 with TRBJ2-5; no clear D gene. Between the trimmed V and J ends, which lost 5 bases and 5 bases, there was a span of 12 bases. Germline CDR1 SGHAT, CDR2 FQNNGV. The CDR3 covers 13 residues. DNA of the CDR3: TGTGCCAGCAGCCCCAATAGCAGGGAGACCCAGTACTTC. Translated: CASSPNSRETQYF.

The chain has TRBV5-6 and TRBJ2-4; weak D call: TRBD2 (6 bases). This CDR3 has 17 amino acids. Germline CDR1 is SGHDT and CDR2 is YYEEEE. The V end lost 1 base, the J end lost 1 base, and 15 bases lay between the germline ends. CDR3 region: CASSLFPGVAAKNIQYF. CDR3 bases: TGTGCCAGCAGCTTGTTTCCGGGGGTGGCTGCCAAAAACATTCAGTACTTC.

CDR3 DNA sequence: TGCGCCAGCAGCCCCCCCGGGACTAGCGTTTTGAGGGAGCAGTACTTC. This sequence encodes CASSPPGTSVLREQYF. The rearrangement links TRBV5-1 to TRBJ2-7, with 10 bases fitting TRBD2. Germline values: CDR1 SGHRS, CDR2 YFSETQ. The length of the CDR3 is 16 residues. The V gene end was trimmed by 4 bases and the J gene end by 7 bases; junction bases not matched to a gene: 14.

This chain uses TRBV19 with TRBJ2-1; D possibly corresponds to TRBD1 (6 bases). V lost 5 bases and J lost 2, with 10 bases in between. The CDR3 is 14 amino acids. Germline assignment: CDR1 LNHDA and CDR2 SQIVND (reference sequence). CDR3 protein: CASSWGRAYNEQFF. As DNA, the CDR3 is TGTGCCAGTAGTTGGGGGCGCGCCTACAATGAGCAGTTCTTC.

The chain combines TRBV29-1 with TRBJ2-7; maybe TRBD1 (6 bases). This CDR3 is built from 12 residues. Germline CDR1 and CDR2: SQVTM and ANQGSEA. Trimming took off 6 bases at V and 3 bases at J, with 12 bases between the two ends. The CDR3 region has the DNA TGCAGCGTAGCCCGGGACAACTACGAGCAGTACTTC. Its translation: CSVARDNYEQYF.

V gene TRBV6-1 combines with J gene TRBJ2-5; D not certain. Germline values: CDR1 MNHNS, CDR2 SASEGT. The CDR3 sequence is 13 residues long. Between the trimmed V and J ends, which lost 1 base and 1 base, there was a span of 4 bases. The CDR3 coding sequence is TGTGCCAGCAGTGAAGGGACCCAAGAGACCCAGTACTTC. Amino acid sequence: CASSEGTQETQYF.

This chain joins TRBV28 and TRBJ1-5; TRBD1 matches 7 bases. V dropped 4 bases and J dropped 5; count of bases not matched to a gene: 11. From germline, CDR1 is MDHEN and CDR2 SYDVKM. The CDR3 sequence is 16 residues long. The CDR3 sequence is CASSSVTGVFYQPQHF. The CDR3 nucleotides are TGTGCCAGCAGTTCGGTAACAGGGGTATTTTATCAGCCCCAGCATTTT.

This chain uses TRBV6-5 with TRBJ2-1; 8 bases line up with TRBD2. The CDR3 is 16 residues long. With V trimmed by 6 bases and J by 7 bases, 14 bases remained unmatched. Germline V gene sequence: CDR1 MNHEY, CDR2 SVGAGI. The DNA of the CDR3 is TGTGCCAGCAGCTACCCGGGGGGGGGCCTACAGAATGAGCAGTTCTTC. This codes for CASSYPGGGLQNEQFF.

The J gene is TRBJ2-7, the V gene TRBV28; D is undetermined. The CDR3 consists of 15 residues. The V end lost 7 bases, the J end lost 0 bases, and 16 bases lay between the germline ends. The V gene's germline CDR1 is MDHEN and CDR2 SYDVKM. CDR3 sequence: CASTPAGVLSYEQYF. The CDR3 coding sequence is TGTGCCAGCACCCCAGCTGGAGTTCTCTCCTACGAGCAGTACTTC.